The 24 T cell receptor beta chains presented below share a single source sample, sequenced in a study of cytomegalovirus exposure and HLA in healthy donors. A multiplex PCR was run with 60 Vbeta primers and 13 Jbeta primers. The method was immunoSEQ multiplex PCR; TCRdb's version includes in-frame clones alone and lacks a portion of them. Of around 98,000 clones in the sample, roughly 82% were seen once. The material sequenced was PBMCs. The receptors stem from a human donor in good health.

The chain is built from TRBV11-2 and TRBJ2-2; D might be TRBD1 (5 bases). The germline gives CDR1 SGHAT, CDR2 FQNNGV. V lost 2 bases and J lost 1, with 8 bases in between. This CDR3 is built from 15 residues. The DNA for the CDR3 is TGTGCCAGCAGCTTACAGGGCGGGAACACCGGGGAGCTGTTTTTT. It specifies CASSLQGGNTGELFF.

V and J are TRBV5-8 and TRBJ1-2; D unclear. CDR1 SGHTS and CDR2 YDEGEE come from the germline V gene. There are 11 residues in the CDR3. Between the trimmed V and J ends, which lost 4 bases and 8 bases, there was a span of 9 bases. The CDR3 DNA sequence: TGTGCCAGCAGCCGGTCATCCGGCTACACCTTC. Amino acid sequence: CASSRSSGYTF.

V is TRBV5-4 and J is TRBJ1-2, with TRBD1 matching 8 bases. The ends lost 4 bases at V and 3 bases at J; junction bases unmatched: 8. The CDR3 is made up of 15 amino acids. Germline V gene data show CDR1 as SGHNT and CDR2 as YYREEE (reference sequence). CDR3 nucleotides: TGTGCCAGCAGCGGAGTGGCACAGGGGGACTATGGCTACACCTTC. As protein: CASSGVAQGDYGYTF.

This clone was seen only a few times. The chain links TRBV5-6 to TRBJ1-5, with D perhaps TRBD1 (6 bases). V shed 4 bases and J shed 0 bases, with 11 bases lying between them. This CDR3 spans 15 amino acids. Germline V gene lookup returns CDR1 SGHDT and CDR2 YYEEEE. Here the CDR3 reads CASSRLQGSNQPQHF. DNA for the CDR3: TGTGCCAGCAGCAGATTACAGGGTAGCAATCAGCCCCAGCATTTT.

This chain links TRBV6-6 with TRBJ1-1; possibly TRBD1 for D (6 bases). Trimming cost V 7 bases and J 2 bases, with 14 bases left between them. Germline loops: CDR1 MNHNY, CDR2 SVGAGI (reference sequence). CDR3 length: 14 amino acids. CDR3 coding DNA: TGTGCCAGCACCACCTTAGGGGGTAACACTGAAGCTTTCTTT. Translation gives CASTTLGGNTEAFF.

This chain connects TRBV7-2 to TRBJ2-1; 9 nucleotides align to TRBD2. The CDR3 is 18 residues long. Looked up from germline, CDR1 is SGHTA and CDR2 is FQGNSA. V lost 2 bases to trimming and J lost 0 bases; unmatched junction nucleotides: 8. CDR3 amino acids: CASSLLAGKGGSYNEQFF. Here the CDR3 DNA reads TGTGCCAGCAGCTTACTAGCGGGAAAGGGGGGCTCCTACAATGAGCAGTTCTTC.

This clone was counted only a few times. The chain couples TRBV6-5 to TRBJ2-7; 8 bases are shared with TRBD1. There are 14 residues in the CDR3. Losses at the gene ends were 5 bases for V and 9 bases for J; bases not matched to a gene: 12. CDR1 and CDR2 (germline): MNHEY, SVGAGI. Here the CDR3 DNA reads TGTGCCAGCAGTGACGGGACAGGCATATTCGGGCAGTACTTC. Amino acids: CASSDGTGIFGQYF.

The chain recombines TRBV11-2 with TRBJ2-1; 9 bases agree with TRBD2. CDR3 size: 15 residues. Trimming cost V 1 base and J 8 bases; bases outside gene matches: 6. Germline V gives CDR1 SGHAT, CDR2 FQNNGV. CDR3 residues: CASSLVGSGSYEQFF. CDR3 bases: TGTGCCAGCAGCTTAGTGGGTAGCGGGAGCTATGAGCAGTTCTTC.

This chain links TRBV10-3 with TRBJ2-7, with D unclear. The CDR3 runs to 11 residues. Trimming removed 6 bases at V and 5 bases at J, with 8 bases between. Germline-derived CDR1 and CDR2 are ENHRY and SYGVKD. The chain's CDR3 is CAISGANEQYF. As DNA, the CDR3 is TGTGCCATCAGCGGTGCAAACGAGCAGTACTTC.

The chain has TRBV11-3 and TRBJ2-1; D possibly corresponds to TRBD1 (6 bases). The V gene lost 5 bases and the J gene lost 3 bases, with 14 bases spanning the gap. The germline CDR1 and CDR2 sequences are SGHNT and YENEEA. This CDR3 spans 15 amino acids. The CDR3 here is CASSISVGGYNEQFF. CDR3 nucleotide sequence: TGTGCCAGCAGCATATCAGTAGGGGGCTACAATGAGCAGTTCTTC. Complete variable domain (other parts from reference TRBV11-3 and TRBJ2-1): EAGVVQSPRYKIIEKKQPVAFWCNPISGHNTLYWYLQNLGQGPELLIRYENEEAVDDSQLPKDRFSAERLKGVDSTLKIQPAELGDSAVYLCASSISVGGYNEQFFGPGTRLTVL.

The DNA of the CDR3 is TGTGCCAGCAGCTTAGTCAGAGGGGCGGGGGGCGGTGACTATGGCTACACCTTC. Amino acid sequence: CASSLVRGAGGGDYGYTF. This chain links TRBV11-2 with TRBJ1-2; perhaps TRBD1 as D (6 bases). V was pared by 1 base and J by 3 bases, with 21 bases between. The V gene's germline CDR1 is SGHAT and CDR2 FQNNGV. The CDR3 totals 18 residues.

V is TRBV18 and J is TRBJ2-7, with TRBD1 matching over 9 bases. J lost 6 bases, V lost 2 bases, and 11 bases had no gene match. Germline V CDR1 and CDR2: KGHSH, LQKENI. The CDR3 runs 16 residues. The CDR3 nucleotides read TGTGCCAGCTCACCATTCTTGGGGACAGGGTCTCGCGAGCAGTACTTC. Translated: CASSPFLGTGSREQYF.

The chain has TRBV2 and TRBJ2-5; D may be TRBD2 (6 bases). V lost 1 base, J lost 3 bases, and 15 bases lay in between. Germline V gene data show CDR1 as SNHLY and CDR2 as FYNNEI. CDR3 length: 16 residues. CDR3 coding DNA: TGTGCCAGCAGTGAAGACACGGGGGAAGATAAAGAGACCCAGTACTTC. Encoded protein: CASSEDTGEDKETQYF. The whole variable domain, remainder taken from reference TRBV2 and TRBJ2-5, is EPEVTQTPSHQVTQMGQEVILRCVPISNHLYFYWYRQILGQKVEFLVSFYNNEISEKSEIFDDQFSVERPDGSNFTLKIRSTKLEDSAMYFCASSEDTGEDKETQYFGPGTRLLVL.

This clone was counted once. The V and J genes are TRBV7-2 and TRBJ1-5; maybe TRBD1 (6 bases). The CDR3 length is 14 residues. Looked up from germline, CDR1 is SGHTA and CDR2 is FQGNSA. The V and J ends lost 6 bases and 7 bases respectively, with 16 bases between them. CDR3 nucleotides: TGTGCCAGCAGTCCCGGACAGTCTCGGCAGCCCCAGCATTTT. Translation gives CASSPGQSRQPQHF.

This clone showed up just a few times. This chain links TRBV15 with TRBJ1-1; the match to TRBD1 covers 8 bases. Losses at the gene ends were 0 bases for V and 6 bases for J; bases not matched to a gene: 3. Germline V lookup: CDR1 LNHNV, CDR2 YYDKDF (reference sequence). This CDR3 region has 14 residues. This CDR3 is CATSRDRGLSEAFF. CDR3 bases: TGTGCCACCAGCAGAGACAGGGGGCTCTCTGAAGCTTTCTTT.

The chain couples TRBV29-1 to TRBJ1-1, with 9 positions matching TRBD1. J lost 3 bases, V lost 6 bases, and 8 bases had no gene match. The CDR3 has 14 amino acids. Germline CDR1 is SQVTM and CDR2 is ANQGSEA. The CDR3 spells CSVGDRGRDTEAFF. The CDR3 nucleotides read TGCAGCGTGGGTGACAGGGGGAGGGACACTGAAGCTTTCTTT.

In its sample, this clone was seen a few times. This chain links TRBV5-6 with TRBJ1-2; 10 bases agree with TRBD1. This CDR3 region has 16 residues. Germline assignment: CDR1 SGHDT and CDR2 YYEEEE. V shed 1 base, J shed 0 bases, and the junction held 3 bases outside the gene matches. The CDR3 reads CASSLWDRGPNYGYTF. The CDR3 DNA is TGTGCCAGCAGCTTGTGGGACAGGGGCCCTAACTATGGCTACACCTTC.

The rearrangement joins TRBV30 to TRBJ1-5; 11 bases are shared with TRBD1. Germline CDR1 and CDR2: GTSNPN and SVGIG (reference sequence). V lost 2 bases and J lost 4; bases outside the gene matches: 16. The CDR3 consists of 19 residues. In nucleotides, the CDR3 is TGTGCCTGGAGTTCAGTTTGGGACAGGGGGGTGTCGGGGAATCAGCCCCAGCATTTT. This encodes CAWSSVWDRGVSGNQPQHF.

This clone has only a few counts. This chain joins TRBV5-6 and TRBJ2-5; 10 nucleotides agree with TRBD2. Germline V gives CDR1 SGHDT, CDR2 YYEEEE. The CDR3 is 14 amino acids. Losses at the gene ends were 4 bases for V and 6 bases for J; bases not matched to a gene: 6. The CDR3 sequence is CASSRSGRAQTQYF. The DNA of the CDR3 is TGTGCCAGCAGCCGGAGCGGGAGGGCGCAGACCCAGTACTTC.

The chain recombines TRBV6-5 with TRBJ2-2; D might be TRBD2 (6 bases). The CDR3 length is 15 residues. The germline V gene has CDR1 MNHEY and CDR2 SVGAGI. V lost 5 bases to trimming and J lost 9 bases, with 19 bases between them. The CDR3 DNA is TGTGCCAGCAGTCCATTGGGGACTCTATTGCGGGAGCTGTTTTTT. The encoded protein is CASSPLGTLLRELFF.

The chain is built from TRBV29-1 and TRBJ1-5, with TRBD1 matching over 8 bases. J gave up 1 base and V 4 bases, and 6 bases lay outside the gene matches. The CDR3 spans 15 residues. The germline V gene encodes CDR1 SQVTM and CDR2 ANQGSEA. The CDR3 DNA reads TGCAGCGTTGGCCAGGGGGCGTCGAGCAATCAGCCCCAGCATTTT. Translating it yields CSVGQGASSNQPQHF.

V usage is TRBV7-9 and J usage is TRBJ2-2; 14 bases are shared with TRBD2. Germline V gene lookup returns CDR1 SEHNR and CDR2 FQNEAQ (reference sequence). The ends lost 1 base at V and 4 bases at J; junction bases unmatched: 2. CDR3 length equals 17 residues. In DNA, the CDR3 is TGTGCCAGCAGCTTAGGGGGACTAGCGGGAGCCACCGGGGAGCTGTTTTTT. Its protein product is CASSLGGLAGATGELFF.

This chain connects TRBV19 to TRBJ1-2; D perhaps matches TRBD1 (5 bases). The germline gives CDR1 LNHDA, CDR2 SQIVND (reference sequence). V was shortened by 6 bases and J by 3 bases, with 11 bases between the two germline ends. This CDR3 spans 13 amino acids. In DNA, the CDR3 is TGTGCCAGTAGGTCGACAGATTACTATGGCTACACCTTC. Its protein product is CASRSTDYYGYTF.

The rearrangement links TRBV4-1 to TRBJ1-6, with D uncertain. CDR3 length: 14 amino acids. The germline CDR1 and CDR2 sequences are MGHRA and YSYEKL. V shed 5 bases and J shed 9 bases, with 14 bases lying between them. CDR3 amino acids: CASSGLRTSSPLHF. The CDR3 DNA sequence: TGCGCCAGCAGCGGGCTTCGGACTTCTTCACCCCTCCACTTT.